Only one count was recorded for the clone carrying this T cell receptor beta chain. TCRdb's copy holds only in-frame clones and misses some; the assay was immunoSEQ multiplex PCR. Here the sample spans about 180,000 clones, about 86% being singletons. The record originates from a study of blood T cell repertoires in COVID-19. The sequenced sample consisted of peripheral blood. The clonotype was recovered from a man aged 45-65 years with active or convalescent COVID-19.

The CDR3 loop reads CASSLLEGGSEKLFF. The CDR3 bases are TGTGCCAGCAGCTTATTGGAGGGAGGGAGTGAAAAACTGTTTTTT. The chain recombines TRBV7-9 with TRBJ1-4; no clear D gene. The germline V gene encodes CDR1 SEHNR and CDR2 FQNEAQ (reference sequence). V lost 2 bases to trimming and J lost 7 bases, with 14 bases between them. The CDR3 is 15 residues long.